What follows are 31 T cell receptor beta chains derived from one specimen sequenced in a study of chemoradiotherapy in HPV16-positive cancers. Assay: immunoSEQ multiplex PCR; the TCRdb copy retains only in-frame clones and omits some. The sample has about 7,600 clones, 70% to 85% seen once. The sample here was blood, taken from a patient who underwent chemoradiotherapy. The receptor set was obtained from a human donor with HPV-associated anogenital cancer.

This rearrangement joins TRBV2 to TRBJ1-4, with D possibly matching TRBD1 (5 bases). Trimming took off 6 bases at V and 6 bases at J, with 14 bases between the two ends. Germline V gives CDR1 SNHLY, CDR2 FYNNEI. The CDR3 totals 14 residues. This chain's CDR3 is CASRKTEGDEKLFF. As DNA, the CDR3 is TGTGCCAGCAGGAAGACAGAGGGTGATGAAAAACTGTTTTTT.

The chain has TRBV5-1 and TRBJ1-2; 9 bases agree with TRBD1. The ends lost 3 bases at V and 5 bases at J; junction bases unmatched: 8. The CDR3 runs 15 residues. Germline-derived CDR1 and CDR2 are SGHRS and YFSETQ. CDR3 sequence reads: CASSSRTGARYGYTF. DNA of the CDR3: TGCGCCAGCAGCTCGCGGACAGGGGCCCGTTATGGCTACACCTTC.

This rearrangement joins TRBV6-6 to TRBJ2-7, with D hard to call. Germline CDR1 reads MNHNY; CDR2 reads SVGAGI (reference sequence). This CDR3 contains 13 residues. V was shortened by 6 bases and J by 7 bases, with 16 bases between the two germline ends. CDR3 sequence reads: CASSRDVRGEQYF. The CDR3 bases are TGTGCCAGCAGCCGCGACGTCCGCGGAGAGCAGTACTTC.

A single count supports this clone. The rearrangement links TRBV11-3 to TRBJ1-6, with 10 bases aligning to TRBD1. Losses at the gene ends were 3 bases for V and 8 bases for J; bases not matched to a gene: 4. The CDR3 covers 15 residues. Germline lookup yields CDR1 SGHNT and CDR2 YENEEA. The CDR3 DNA reads as TGTGCCAGCAGCTTGGAAGGGACAGGGGATTCACCCCTCCACTTT. It translates to CASSLEGTGDSPLHF.

The V and J genes are TRBV14 and TRBJ2-5; 7 bases fit TRBD1. Germline V gene sequence: CDR1 SGHDN, CDR2 FVKESK. The trim removed 4 bases at V and 2 bases at J, leaving 7 bases unmatched. CDR3 length: 15 amino acids. The CDR3 nucleotides are TGTGCCAGCAGCCGACAGACAGGGCCGCAAGAGACCCAGTACTTC. Amino acids: CASSRQTGPQETQYF.

CDR3 residues: CASSLTTANEQFF. In DNA form, the CDR3 reads TGCGCCAGCAGCTTGACTACAGCGAATGAGCAGTTCTTC. The chain carries TRBV5-1 and TRBJ2-1; D is uncertain. Trimming cost V 1 base and J 7 bases, with 9 bases left between them. Germline CDR1 is SGHRS and CDR2 is YFSETQ. The length of the CDR3 is 13 residues.

A single count supports this clone. The chain recombines TRBV5-1 with TRBJ2-7; D is ambiguous. Germline V gives CDR1 SGHRS, CDR2 YFSETQ. This CDR3 has 15 residues. V was cut by 2 bases and J by 0 bases, with 12 bases left in between. The CDR3 DNA is TGCGCCAGCAGCTTCGAGGTGCGGTCCTCCTACGAGCAGTACTTC. It specifies CASSFEVRSSYEQYF.

The chain joins TRBV15 to TRBJ2-7; D unclear. Per the germline V gene, CDR1 is LNHNV and CDR2 is YYDKDF (reference sequence). The CDR3 spans 16 residues. Trimming removed 1 base from V and 4 bases from J, with 17 bases in between. The CDR3 nucleotides read TGTGCCACCAGCAGAGCAGCCCGAGCTTACTTTTACGAGCAGTACTTC. It encodes CATSRAARAYFYEQYF.

The chain combines TRBV19 with TRBJ1-5; D might be TRBD1 (5 bases). The CDR3 is 15 residues long. Between the trimmed V and J ends, which lost 2 bases and 0 bases, there was a span of 8 bases. Germline assignment: CDR1 LNHDA and CDR2 SQIVND (reference sequence). The CDR3 nucleotides read TGTGCCAGTAGTATACAGGGTTATAGCAATCAGCCCCAGCATTTT. It yields the protein CASSIQGYSNQPQHF.

The V and J genes are TRBV28 and TRBJ2-7, with unresolved D. The CDR3 runs to 13 residues. Looked up from germline, CDR1 is MDHEN and CDR2 is SYDVKM. V dropped 0 bases and J dropped 3 bases, with 6 bases sitting between them. CDR3 protein: CASSLWTYYEQYF. DNA of the CDR3: TGTGCCAGCAGTTTATGGACATACTACGAGCAGTACTTC.

The V gene is TRBV28, the J gene TRBJ2-7; D remains unclear. Germline V lookup: CDR1 MDHEN, CDR2 SYDVKM. The ends were cut back, 6 bases at V and 6 bases at J, with 9 bases in the middle. This CDR3 has 11 amino acids. The CDR3 loop reads CASSLMGEQYF. DNA of the CDR3: TGTGCCAGCAGCCTCATGGGCGAGCAGTACTTC.

This rearrangement joins TRBV5-4 to TRBJ2-5; TRBD1 matches 9 bases. The end of the DNA fits TRBJ2-7 better, so the J call may be wrong. CDR3 size: 14 residues. Germline lookup yields CDR1 SGHNT and CDR2 YYREEE (reference sequence). CDR3 in amino acids: CASSPRDRVYEQYF. The CDR3 bases are TGTGCCAGCAGCCCCCGGGACAGGGTTTACGAGCAGTACTTC.

V and J are TRBV27 and TRBJ2-5; a weak D match, TRBD2 (6 bases). The germline gives CDR1 MNHEY, CDR2 SMNVEV (reference sequence). The CDR3 is made up of 15 amino acids. Trimming removed 5 bases from V and 5 bases from J, with 18 bases in between. The CDR3 loop is CASSPEGRGAETQYF. The CDR3 DNA sequence: TGTGCCAGCAGTCCCGAAGGCCGCGGGGCGGAGACCCAGTACTTC.

This clone was picked up one time. The chain employs TRBV7-6 and TRBJ2-5, with a tentative D call TRBD1 (6 bases). Near its end, the DNA agrees better with TRBJ2-7, so the J call may be wrong. There are 13 residues in the CDR3. Germline values: CDR1 SGHVS, CDR2 FNYEAQ. The CDR3 DNA follows: TGTGCCAGCAGCCTAGAACAGGGACGCGAGCAGTACTTC. It specifies CASSLEQGREQYF.

This chain links TRBV11-2 with TRBJ1-1; 10 bases align to TRBD1. Per germline, CDR1 SGHAT and CDR2 FQNNGV. The CDR3 is 18 residues long. Losses at the gene ends were 2 bases for V and 4 bases for J; bases not matched to a gene: 13. The CDR3, as DNA: TGTGCCAGCAGCTTACTCGACAGGGGGCAATTCTGGGGCACTGAAGCTTTCTTT. The encoded protein is CASSLLDRGQFWGTEAFF.

The chain joins TRBV21-1 to TRBJ2-3. TRBV21-1 is deemed a pseudogene. This CDR3 has 18 residues. The DNA for the CDR3 is TGTGCCAGCAGCAAAGAGGGGACGGGGGCCACAATCACAGATACGCAGTATTTT. The encoded protein is CASSKEGTGATITDTQYF.

The chain links TRBV7-9 to TRBJ1-2; tentative D call: TRBD1 (6 bases). V was clipped by 3 bases and J by 8 bases, with 10 bases between them. The CDR3 is 12 amino acids. Germline V lookup: CDR1 SEHNR, CDR2 FQNEAQ (reference sequence). The CDR3 here is CASSLSGVGYTF. The CDR3 bases are TGTGCCAGCAGCTTGTCAGGGGTCGGCTACACCTTC.

This chain links TRBV6-6 with TRBJ2-1, with D perhaps matching TRBD2 (5 bases). In germline, CDR1 is MNHNY, CDR2 SVGAGI (reference sequence). This CDR3 spans 12 amino acids. The V end lost 8 bases, the J end lost 7 bases, and 12 bases lay between the germline ends. This chain's CDR3 is CASSRARNEQFF. The DNA of the CDR3 is TGTGCCAGCTCGCGGGCGCGGAATGAGCAGTTCTTC.

CDR3 sequence reads: CASSHSRRTDTQYF. The CDR3 DNA reads as TGTGCCAGCAGCCACAGTAGGCGCACAGATACGCAGTATTTT. The V call is TRBV27, the J call TRBJ2-3, with D uncertain. CDR3 length: 14 amino acids. V dropped 6 bases and J dropped 1 base, with 11 bases sitting between them. CDR1 and CDR2 from the germline V gene are MNHEY and SMNVEV (reference sequence).

The rearrangement uses TRBV4-1 and TRBJ2-5; D is possibly TRBD1 (6 bases). The CDR3 runs 14 residues. The V end was cut by 3 bases, the J end by 4 bases, with 12 bases between. Per the germline V gene, CDR1 is MGHRA and CDR2 is YSYEKL. The CDR3 DNA is TGCGCCAGCAGCCACGGCGGACAGAGAGAGACCCAGTACTTC. As protein: CASSHGGQRETQYF.

The rearrangement joins TRBV28 to TRBJ2-2; D possibly corresponds to TRBD1 (5 bases). The ends were cut back, 3 bases at V and 2 bases at J, with 10 bases in the middle. Per germline, CDR1 MDHEN and CDR2 SYDVKM. This CDR3 spans 15 amino acids. CDR3 amino acids: CASSLGRFNTGELFF. The CDR3 coding sequence is TGTGCCAGCAGTTTGGGGCGTTTCAACACCGGGGAGCTGTTTTTT. The whole variable domain, remainder taken from reference TRBV28 and TRBJ2-2, is DVKVTQSSRYLVKRTGEKVFLECVQDMDHENMFWYRQDPGLGLRLIYFSYDVKMKEKGDIPEGYSVSREKKERFSLILESASTNQTSMYLCASSLGRFNTGELFFGEGSRLTVL.

The chain carries TRBV7-2 and TRBJ2-1; 10 positions agree with TRBD2. CDR1 SGHTA and CDR2 FQGNSA come from the germline V gene. This CDR3 has 16 amino acids. Trimming cost V 2 bases and J 2 bases; bases outside gene matches: 3. The CDR3 sequence is CASSLNSGGAYNEQFF. The CDR3 DNA reads TGTGCCAGCAGCTTAAACAGCGGGGGGGCCTACAATGAGCAGTTCTTC. Full variable domain (missing parts from reference TRBV7-2 and TRBJ2-1): GAGVSQSPSNKVTEKGKDVELRCDPISGHTALYWYRQSLGQGLEFLIYFQGNSAPDKSGLPSDRFSAERTGGSVSTLTIQRTQQEDSAVYLCASSLNSGGAYNEQFFGPGTRLTVL.

For this clone: Additional DNA sequences in this sample encode the identical CDR3. The chain uses TRBV6-1 and TRBJ2-5; 9 bases are shared with TRBD2. The germline V gene has CDR1 MNHNS and CDR2 SASEGT. CDR3 size: 15 residues. V lost 4 bases to trimming and J lost 0 bases; unmatched junction nucleotides: 3. As DNA, the CDR3 is TGTGCCAGCAGTGGGTTAGCGGGGGACCAAGAGACCCAGTACTTC. Translation gives CASSGLAGDQETQYF.

The chain employs TRBV6-1 and TRBJ1-4; 8 positions match TRBD1. The germline CDR1 and CDR2 sequences are MNHNS and SASEGT. The CDR3 contains 13 residues. V was pared by 4 bases and J by 7 bases, with 2 bases of the junction left unmatched. The CDR3 reads CASSGDRGEKLFF. CDR3 nucleotide sequence: TGTGCCAGCAGTGGAGACAGGGGTGAAAAACTGTTTTTT.

This chain joins TRBV6-5 and TRBJ2-1; 8 positions match TRBD2. Germline values: CDR1 MNHEY, CDR2 SVGAGI. CDR3 length: 13 residues. With 3 bases clipped from V and 9 bases from J, the junction kept 4 bases outside the gene matches. Written as DNA, the CDR3 is TGTGCCAGCAGTTATGGACTAGCTGCTGAGCAGTTCTTC. Translated: CASSYGLAAEQFF.

The rearrangement uses TRBV6-4 and TRBJ2-3; D might be TRBD2 (5 bases). Per germline, CDR1 MRHNA and CDR2 SNTAGT. Between the trimmed V and J ends, which lost 2 bases and 2 bases, there was a span of 11 bases. CDR3 size: 15 residues. The CDR3 DNA is TGTGCCAGCAGTGACGCTGTCGGGGACACAGATACGCAGTATTTT. It translates to CASSDAVGDTDTQYF.

V is TRBV25-1 and J is TRBJ1-1, with 7 positions matching TRBD1. Germline V CDR1 and CDR2: MGHDK, SYGVNS. J was trimmed by 7 bases and V by 6 bases; bases with no gene match: 8. This CDR3 is built from 13 residues. CDR3 DNA: TGTGCCAGCAGAGGCAGGGGGGTCGGTGAAGCTTTCTTT. As protein: CASRGRGVGEAFF.

V gene TRBV19 combines with J gene TRBJ1-4; D gene ambiguous. Trimming cost V 5 bases and J 8 bases, with 18 bases left between them. Looked up from germline, CDR1 is LNHDA and CDR2 is SQIVND (reference sequence). The CDR3 is 15 residues long. The CDR3 is CASSPRVGPSEKLFF. CDR3 nucleotide sequence: TGTGCCAGTAGTCCCCGTGTAGGTCCGAGCGAAAAACTGTTTTTT.

The genes are TRBV7-3 and TRBJ1-2; 8 positions agree with TRBD1. Trimming at V came to 2 bases and at J to 8 bases, leaving 13 bases not matched to a gene. The CDR3 is 16 residues long. Looked up from germline, CDR1 is SGHTA and CDR2 is FQGTGA. The CDR3, as DNA: TGTGCCAGCAGCTTAGCCAGCACCGGGACAGGAGTAGGCTACACCTTC. Amino acid sequence: CASSLASTGTGVGYTF.

This clone was seen only once. The chain joins TRBV7-2 to TRBJ1-4; tentatively, D is TRBD1 (6 bases). The V end was cut by 3 bases, the J end by 8 bases, with 16 bases between. From germline, CDR1 is SGHTA and CDR2 FQGNSA. This CDR3 is built from 15 residues. The CDR3, as DNA: TGTGCCAGCAGCTTCAAGGGCGGGGGCAGGGAAAAACTGTTTTTT. Amino acid sequence: CASSFKGGGREKLFF.

V and J are TRBV4-1 and TRBJ2-3; no reliable D call. The CDR3 has 15 residues. Trimming removed 0 bases from V and 2 bases from J, with 9 bases in between. Germline V CDR1 and CDR2: MGHRA, YSYEKL. Here the CDR3 reads CASSQDHVVTDTQYF. The CDR3 nucleotides read TGCGCCAGCAGCCAAGATCACGTAGTCACAGATACGCAGTATTTT.